The clone carrying this TCR beta chain came up many times. Its target is unknown. The data stem from a study of HIV-infected patients and healthy controls. Findings and caveats of the study: When repertoires were size-matched, rare events in HIV-infected data became overweighted. The study did not determine the donors' HLA types. MAIT alpha-chain CDR3s were frequent in healthy controls, depleted in HIV+.

All unsorted peripheral T cells were captured because whole blood was used without fractionation. Two fifths of the ten uninfected healthy control donors were sampled twice, two to three months apart. Reverse transcription used approximately 500 ng RNA and constant-region primers for alpha and beta. Alpha and beta chain libraries were made separately by chain-specific third strand synthesis with multiplexing indices. TCRdb independently ran MiXCR on the 5' RACE reads; one entry per CDR3 protein. Of about 10,000 distinct CDR3 sequences in the sample, around 8% were seen once. Looked up from germline, CDR1 is MNHEY and CDR2 is SVGAGI. The CDR3 spans 17 residues. With V trimmed by 6 bases and J by 3 bases, 14 bases remained unmatched.

This clonotype was sampled from an adult in good health. Material for sequencing was blood. V is TRBV6-5 and J is TRBJ1-1; TRBD1 matches at 9 bases. The CDR3 is CASSFLYRGLGDTEAFF. CDR3 bases: TGTGCCAGCAGCTTCCTCTACAGGGGGCTGGGAGACACTGAAGCTTTCTTT.